Listed here are 20 T cell receptor beta chains from one sample, sequenced in a study of radiation and T cells in renal cell carcinoma (dated by TCRdb to 2018 to 2020). The receptor library was made with the immunoSEQ multiplex PCR assay. TCRdb took over this immuneACCESS table, retaining in-frame rearrangements with V and J assigned. Such tables are incomplete; in checked studies, under half of the missing clones stem from an unresolved V gene, and the remainder is unexplained. For this sample the table gives some 120,000 clones, of which roughly 80% were detected only once. The ten largest account for approximately 3% of the sample. The time point label of this sample denotes: baseline pretreatment blood. The sample's treatment or condition, from its label and the paper: 15 Gy SBRT to primary tumor, nephrectomy 4 weeks later. This sample comprised blood, obtained from a patient whose treatment included radiotherapy and nephrectomy. The receptors shown here come from a woman aged 60-70 years with renal cell carcinoma.

The V gene is TRBV6-6, the J gene TRBJ2-1; 8 nucleotides line up with TRBD2. CDR3 size: 15 residues. Per the germline V gene, CDR1 is MNHNY and CDR2 is SVGAGI (reference sequence). V gave up 7 bases and J gave up 5 bases; unmatched junction bases: 10. The CDR3 DNA follows: TGTGCCAGCAAGGCCTCCCTAGCGGGTCACAATGAGCAGTTCTTC. It specifies CASKASLAGHNEQFF.

The rearrangement uses TRBV19 and TRBJ2-7, with TRBD1 matching over 8 bases. The CDR3 covers 15 residues. Trimming removed 4 bases from V and 7 bases from J; junction bases left unmatched: 12. The germline V gene has CDR1 LNHDA and CDR2 SQIVND (reference sequence). This chain's CDR3 is CASSRGSGTGGEQYF. The CDR3 region has the DNA TGTGCCAGTAGTAGAGGGTCCGGGACAGGAGGGGAGCAGTACTTC.

CDR3 sequence: CASSPTGDEQFF. CDR3 in DNA: TGTGCCAGCAGCCCGACAGGGGATGAGCAGTTCTTC. The chain carries TRBV14 and TRBJ2-1; 8 nucleotides line up with TRBD1. The CDR3 length is 12 residues. Per germline, CDR1 SGHDN and CDR2 FVKESK. V shed 4 bases, J shed 8 bases, and the junction held 1 base outside the gene matches.

This chain uses TRBV6-1 with TRBJ1-1; D uncertain. The germline V gene encodes CDR1 MNHNS and CDR2 SASEGT. The V gene lost 5 bases and the J gene lost 1 base, with 8 bases spanning the gap. The CDR3 has 13 amino acids. CDR3 amino acids: CASSLSWNTEAFF. The CDR3 DNA follows: TGTGCCAGCAGTCTTTCATGGAACACTGAAGCTTTCTTT.

V usage is TRBV7-9 and J usage is TRBJ2-4; 9 positions match TRBD1. The CDR3 spans 12 residues. The ends lost 5 bases at V and 15 bases at J; junction bases unmatched: 8. From germline, CDR1 is SEHNR and CDR2 FQNEAQ (reference sequence). CDR3 residues: CASSRDREDRYF. DNA of the CDR3: TGTGCCAGCAGCAGGGACAGGGAGGATCGGTACTTC.

This sequence joins TRBV30 and TRBJ1-1; 7 bases align to TRBD1. This CDR3 is 14 amino acids long. The trim removed 2 bases at V and 2 bases at J, leaving 5 bases unmatched. In germline, CDR1 is GTSNPN, CDR2 SVGIG (reference sequence). The chain's CDR3 is CAWSSWDRNTEAFF. The CDR3 bases are TGTGCCTGGAGTTCTTGGGACAGAAACACTGAAGCTTTCTTT.

The V and J genes are TRBV7-3 and TRBJ1-4, with D maybe TRBD1 (6 bases). The CDR3 totals 15 residues. CDR1 is SGHTA and CDR2 is FQGTGA in the germline V gene. Trimming cost V 5 bases and J 1 base, with 11 bases left between them. Here the CDR3 DNA reads TGTGCCAGCAGCCCAGGGACATTAACTAATGAAAAACTGTTTTTT. This sequence encodes CASSPGTLTNEKLFF.

The genes are TRBV6-5 and TRBJ2-7; D may match TRBD1 or TRBD2 (5 bases each). The length of the CDR3 is 15 residues. With 6 bases removed from V and 4 bases from J, the gap between germline ends came to 19 bases. Germline CDR1 MNHEY, CDR2 SVGAGI. The CDR3 spells CASSQPPGRLYEQYF. The CDR3 bases are TGTGCCAGCAGCCAACCGCCGGGACGGCTATACGAGCAGTACTTC.

A single count supports this clone. This sequence joins TRBV28 and TRBJ2-7; 7 bases are a match to TRBD1. J lost 1 base, V lost 8 bases, and 8 bases had no gene match. The CDR3 is made up of 14 amino acids. Per the germline V gene, CDR1 is MDHEN and CDR2 is SYDVKM. The CDR3 spells CASHPTGVSYEQYF. In DNA form, the CDR3 reads TGTGCCAGCCATCCAACAGGGGTATCCTACGAGCAGTACTTC.

The CDR3 sequence: CASSLGTGRNQPQHF. Here the CDR3 DNA reads TGTGCCAGCAGCTTAGGGACAGGGCGAAATCAGCCCCAGCATTTT. The chain employs TRBV7-2 and TRBJ1-5, with 8 bases lining up with TRBD1. Germline lookup yields CDR1 SGHTA and CDR2 FQGNSA. V trimming: 1 base; J trimming: 4 bases; junction bases outside the gene matches: 3. This CDR3 region has 15 residues.

This chain links TRBV5-5 with TRBJ1-2, with D uncertain. Germline V CDR1 and CDR2: SGHKS, YYEKEE (reference sequence). The ends were cut back, 4 bases at V and 3 bases at J, with 16 bases in the middle. This CDR3 contains 15 residues. The CDR3 DNA follows: TGTGCCAGCAGCCCCGGATATACCTTAGACTATGGCTACACCTTC. Translation: CASSPGYTLDYGYTF.

V gene TRBV16 combines with J gene TRBJ2-1, with D possibly being TRBD1 (5 bases). V was shortened by 5 bases and J by 0 bases, with 14 bases between the two germline ends. The CDR3 is 16 amino acids. Per germline, CDR1 KGHSY and CDR2 FQNENV. The CDR3 reads CASSTLQGRSYNEQFF. In nucleotides, the CDR3 is TGTGCCAGCAGCACCCTGCAGGGTCGCTCCTACAATGAGCAGTTCTTC.

The chain couples TRBV2 to TRBJ2-2; 8 positions agree with TRBD1. The CDR3 runs 14 residues. Germline V gene lookup returns CDR1 SNHLY and CDR2 FYNNEI. With 7 bases clipped from V and 7 bases from J, the junction kept 8 bases outside the gene matches. DNA of the CDR3: TGTGCCAGCAAATCAGGGGGCGCGAACGGGGAGCTGTTTTTT. Its translation: CASKSGGANGELFF.

This sequence joins TRBV9 and TRBJ1-1; 7 nucleotides agree with TRBD1. The V gene's germline CDR1 is SGDLS and CDR2 YYNGEE. V shed 0 bases and J 1 base; nucleotides not matched to a gene: 15. This CDR3 is built from 19 residues. The CDR3 DNA is TGTGCCAGCAGCGTAGCTGAGATTGGGACAGATCAACAGAACACTGAAGCTTTCTTT. Translated, it gives CASSVAEIGTDQQNTEAFF.

This clone was counted ten times or more. This chain uses TRBV28 with TRBJ1-5; D is ambiguous. Trimming removed 0 bases from V and 0 bases from J, with 12 bases in between. Germline CDR1 MDHEN, CDR2 SYDVKM. This CDR3 spans 17 amino acids. The CDR3 nucleotides read TGTGCCAGCAGTTTATGGTCGGAGAAGAATAGCAATCAGCCCCAGCATTTT. Its translation is CASSLWSEKNSNQPQHF.

V usage is TRBV6-5 and J usage is TRBJ1-5, with D tentatively TRBD1 (6 bases). V lost 5 bases, J lost 7 bases, and 12 bases lay in between. This CDR3 comprises 13 residues. Germline lookup yields CDR1 MNHEY and CDR2 SVGAGI. CDR3 in amino acids: CASSPRDNQPQHF. Written as DNA, the CDR3 is TGTGCCAGCAGTCCCCGGGACAACCAGCCCCAGCATTTT.

The chain recombines TRBV5-6 with TRBJ2-6; D uncertain. V lost 4 bases and J 0 bases, leaving 17 bases between the germline ends. CDR1 is SGHDT and CDR2 is YYEEEE in the germline V gene. There are 18 residues in the CDR3. CDR3 loop: CASSPAEPLLSGANVLTF. The CDR3 bases are TGTGCCAGCAGCCCCGCAGAGCCCCTGCTCTCTGGGGCCAACGTCCTGACTTTC.

V gene TRBV6-7 combines with J gene TRBJ2-1, with 9 bases that match TRBD2. TRBV6-7 is marked as an open reading frame, function uncertain. The V and J ends lost 7 bases and 3 bases, in that order; junction bases with no gene match: 4. The CDR3 loop spans 14 amino acids. CDR3: CASTKTSGYNEQFF. CDR3 DNA sequence: TGTGCCAGCACCAAGACTAGCGGCTACAATGAGCAGTTCTTC.

V and J are TRBV25-1 and TRBJ2-1, with D tentatively TRBD1 or TRBD2 (5 bases each). This CDR3 has 12 amino acids. Between the trimmed V and J ends, which lost 10 bases and 7 bases, there was a span of 14 bases. Germline V lookup: CDR1 MGHDK, CDR2 SYGVNS. The CDR3 coding sequence is TGTGCCACCTCCGTGGGGGTAAATGAGCAGTTCTTC. This gives the protein CATSVGVNEQFF.

This clone has more than one count but fewer than ten. The chain recombines TRBV9 with TRBJ2-2, with 11 bases lining up with TRBD2. The CDR3 runs to 17 residues. Trimming removed 4 bases from V and 0 bases from J; junction bases left unmatched: 5. Germline CDR1 SGDLS, CDR2 YYNGEE. CDR3 in DNA: TGTGCCAGCAGCTTTAGCGGGGGGGACGCGAACACCGGGGAGCTGTTTTTT. This codes for CASSFSGGDANTGELFF.